This T cell receptor beta chain is drawn from a study of blood T cell repertoires in COVID-19. In the original processing: Reference gene primers were amplified, and this amplification served to estimate nucleated cell counts. The protocol was immunoSEQ multiplex PCR, while the TCRdb copy is restricted to in-frame clones and leaves out a portion. That table supplies the V and J calls and clone size; D and trimming were determined from the DNA. The sample holds 300,000 to 450,000 clones, around 84% seen once. This TCR derives from a human donor in a cohort sampled during active COVID-19. The specimen sequenced was peripheral blood.

CDR3 DNA: TGCGCCAGCAGCTGGCAGGCCGGGACAGTTGCAACTGAAGCTTTCTTT. Translated: CASSWQAGTVATEAFF. The chain is built from TRBV5-1 and TRBJ1-1, with 7 bases fitting TRBD1. Germline V gene data show CDR1 as SGHRS and CDR2 as YFSETQ. V shed 3 bases and J 5 bases; nucleotides not matched to a gene: 13. This CDR3 comprises 16 residues. The full variable domain, completed using reference TRBV5-1 and TRBJ1-1, is KAGVTQTPRYLIKTRGQQVTLSCSPISGHRSVSWYQQTPGQGLQFLFEYFSETQRNKGNFPGRFSGRQFSNSRSEMNVSTLELGDSALYLCASSWQAGTVATEAFFGQGTRLTVV.